These T cell receptor beta chains were read from a single sample in a study of T cells in tumors after PD-1 blockade. The assay was immunoSEQ multiplex PCR, and TCRdb's table has in-frame clones only and misses some. The repertoire holds approximately 59,000 clones, over 75% seen once, with roughly 13% in the top ten. Sequenced here: PBMCs, sampled before anti-PD-1 treatment. Source of these receptors: a human donor with basal cell carcinoma. Each CDR3 is given without its conserved first and last residue.

>TRBV19|14
ASSVLAGGNTGELF
>TRBV10-3|11
AISDQSYNEQF
>TRBV7-3|14
ASSLTGAKNTGELF
>TRBV19|12
ASRSTGANYGYT
>TRBV5-4|13
ASSLDRATYNEQF
>TRBV29-1|10
SAGQQNTEAF
>TRBV19|13
ASKSSGGTTYEQY
>TRBV18|12
ASSPRAGAYEQY
>TRBV2|13
ASSDIETGVEKLF
>TRBV20-1|14
SASAFAGSAYNEQF
>TRBV13|13
ASSLGSGFSYGYT
>TRBV7-3|11
ASSPTSQGKQY
>TRBV28|11
ASSRQGAREQY
>TRBV6-5|11
ASSPRRNTEAF
>TRBV11-3|11
ASSRGRGTEAF
>TRBV5-1|12
ASSLDGIQYEQY
>TRBV5-4|11
ASSRGGEEKLF
>TRBV10-2|14
ASSGEGLALPYEQY
>TRBV12-3/TRBV12-4|11
ASTLGANYGYT
>TRBV20-1|13
SASPSVGHRETQY
>TRBV7-9|17
ASSLRFPGQDKSGNTIY
>TRBV7-9|12
ASSFDGNPGELF
>TRBV19|11
ASSIGDNQPQH
>TRBV5-8|14
ASSIGTVLAKNIQY
>TRBV30|13
AWSATGTYSYEQY
>TRBV19|13
ASSNLGQGNQPQH
>TRBV12-3/TRBV12-4|11
ASTLTGIGEQF
>TRBV20-1|8
SARGEKLF
>TRBV3-1/TRBV3-2|10
ASSFINQPQH
>TRBV7-9|12
ASSLDRNTDTQY
>TRBV18|13
ASSPARGPTYEQY
>TRBV7-9|14
ASSWPPGAENSPLH
>TRBV10-2|11
AGSIGPLETQY
>TRBV7-8|13
ASSLGGSANSPLH
>TRBV9|12
ASSFGQGDNEQF
>TRBV5-1|16
ASSLEGSSGLLYNEQF
>TRBV10-1|14
ASSEGIGSVADTQY
>TRBV4-1|14
ASSQDHLGRYSPLH
>TRBV5-1|14
ASSSYVGLRETEAF
>TRBV6-1|14
ASSETTGTGRTEAF
>TRBV27|14
ASQRRQGANTGELF
>TRBV5-6|12
ASSSTGPWTEAF
>TRBV5-1|16
ASSLVASLGSGANVLT
>TRBV4-1|13
ASSLIEGWQDTQY
>TRBV28|13
ASSPLGPDNSPLH
>TRBV5-1|13
ASSLDGGAWTEAF
>TRBV3-1/TRBV3-2|10
ASSPRYNEQF
>TRBV5-5|14
ASSLKRDRVREKLF
>TRBV27|16
ASSPRGQGSLTNEKLF
>TRBV6-5|14
ASSFTTAGGTDTQY
>TRBV5-6|10
ASSLVGDEQY
>TRBV4-1|14
ASSQEIWGANTEAF
>TRBV19|12
ASSAGHLNTEAF
>TRBV27|9
ASSSGEGYT
>TRBV3-1/TRBV3-2|11
ASSLLESAEQY
>TRBV10-3|12
AVGPRQENTEAF
>TRBV10-3|11
AISDSFNSPLH
>TRBV6-4|12
ASSPTSYNQPQH
>TRBV9|14
ASSVTGGVPPYEQY
>TRBV30|11
AWSEGTYYEQY